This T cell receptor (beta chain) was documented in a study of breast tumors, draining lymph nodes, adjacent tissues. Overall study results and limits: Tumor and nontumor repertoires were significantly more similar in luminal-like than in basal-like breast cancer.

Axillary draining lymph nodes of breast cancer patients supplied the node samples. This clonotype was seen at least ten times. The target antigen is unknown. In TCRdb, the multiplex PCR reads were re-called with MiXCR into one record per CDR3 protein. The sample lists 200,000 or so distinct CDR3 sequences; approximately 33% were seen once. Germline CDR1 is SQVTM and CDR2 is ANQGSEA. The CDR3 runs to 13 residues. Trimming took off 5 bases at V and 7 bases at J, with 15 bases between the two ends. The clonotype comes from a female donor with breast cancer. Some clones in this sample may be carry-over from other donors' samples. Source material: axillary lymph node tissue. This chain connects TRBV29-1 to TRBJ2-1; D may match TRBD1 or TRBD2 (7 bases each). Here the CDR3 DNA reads TGCAGCGTTACTAGCGCAGGGGGGAATGAGCAGTTCTTC. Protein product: CSVTSAGGNEQFF.